Shown below are 21 T cell receptor beta chains from a single sample sequenced in a study of memory CD4+ T cells and cytomegalovirus serostatus. The sort gate was single viable CD3+CD4+CD8-CD45RO+ cells for memory CD4+ T cells. Assay: immunoSEQ multiplex PCR; the TCRdb copy retains only in-frame clones and omits some. The sample has about 31,000 clones; approximately 76% are singletons. Specimen: memory CD4+ T cells from blood. All receptors come from an adult in good health and CMV-seronegative. Some clones in this sample may be carry-over from other donors' samples.

This clone was found once. The genes are TRBV4-3 and TRBJ1-4, with TRBD1 matching 10 bases. J lost 4 bases, V lost 3 bases, and 5 bases had no gene match. Germline V gene sequence: CDR1 LGHNA, CDR2 YSLEER. The CDR3 is 16 residues long. DNA of the CDR3: TGCGCCAGCAGCCATGGACAGGGGGACGGTAATGAAAAACTGTTTTTT. This codes for CASSHGQGDGNEKLFF.

V usage is TRBV2 and J usage is TRBJ2-5; no clear D. V was pared by 3 bases and J by 0 bases, with 5 bases between. The germline CDR1 and CDR2 sequences are SNHLY and FYNNEI. This CDR3 has 13 amino acids. CDR3 DNA sequence: TGTGCCAGCAGTGAGGCAGACCAAGAGACCCAGTACTTC. Its translation is CASSEADQETQYF.

This clone was seen only a few times. This chain joins TRBV7-9 and TRBJ2-1; 9 bases map to TRBD2. The CDR3 has 14 residues. With V trimmed by 2 bases and J by 8 bases, 4 bases remained unmatched. Looked up from germline, CDR1 is SEHNR and CDR2 is FQNEAQ (reference sequence). The CDR3 region has the DNA TGTGCCAGCAGCTTACGTAGCGGGGGCTATGAGCAGTTCTTC. Translation gives CASSLRSGGYEQFF.

This chain links TRBV10-1 with TRBJ1-6, with D unresolved. V was pared by 5 bases and J by 7 bases, with 9 bases between. The V gene's germline CDR1 is WNHNN and CDR2 SYGVQD (reference sequence). The CDR3 sequence is 13 residues long. The CDR3 loop is CASSPDYNSPLHF. CDR3 sequence (DNA): TGCGCCAGCAGTCCCGACTACAATTCACCCCTCCACTTT.

CDR3 amino acids: CASSLAGEGNSPLHF. For the CDR3, the DNA is TGCGCCAGCAGCTTGGCAGGGGAAGGGAATTCACCCCTCCACTTT. The chain employs TRBV5-1 and TRBJ1-6, with D maybe TRBD1 (6 bases). The CDR3 sequence is 15 residues long. Germline lookup yields CDR1 SGHRS and CDR2 YFSETQ. The V and J ends lost 0 bases and 7 bases respectively, with 11 bases between them.

The chain is built from TRBV4-2 and TRBJ2-5; perhaps TRBD2 as D (5 bases). The germline V gene has CDR1 LGHNA and CDR2 YNFKEQ. Trimming removed 0 bases from V and 1 base from J, with 9 bases in between. This CDR3 region has 15 residues. This chain's CDR3 is CASSQEGARQETQYF. In DNA form, the CDR3 reads TGTGCCAGCAGCCAAGAGGGAGCCCGCCAAGAGACCCAGTACTTC.

The J gene is TRBJ1-2, the V gene TRBV5-6; no clear D. Trimming shortened V by 0 bases and J by 8 bases, and 11 bases separated the two germline ends. The CDR3 spans 13 residues. Per the germline V gene, CDR1 is SGHDT and CDR2 is YYEEEE. CDR3 loop: CASSLANQAGYTF. The CDR3, as DNA: TGTGCCAGCAGCTTGGCCAATCAGGCAGGCTACACCTTC.

The rearrangement uses TRBV5-1 and TRBJ2-3, with 8 nucleotides matching TRBD1. With 2 bases clipped from V and 3 bases from J, the junction kept 5 bases outside the gene matches. Germline CDR1 is SGHRS and CDR2 is YFSETQ. CDR3 length: 15 amino acids. CDR3 protein: CASSFLTGVTDTQYF. The CDR3 DNA follows: TGCGCCAGCAGCTTCCTGACAGGGGTGACAGATACGCAGTATTTT.

The chain employs TRBV7-2 and TRBJ1-1, with TRBD1 identical over 8 bases. With V trimmed by 1 base and J by 0 bases, 10 bases remained unmatched. Germline assignment: CDR1 SGHTA and CDR2 FQGNSA. The CDR3 extends over 18 amino acids. The CDR3 region is CASSLVPRGRKLNTEAFF. The CDR3 nucleotides are TGTGCCAGCAGCTTAGTCCCCAGGGGGCGCAAACTGAACACTGAAGCTTTCTTT.

This clone was observed a single time. The rearrangement uses TRBV2 and TRBJ2-2; D is uncertain. The germline gives CDR1 SNHLY, CDR2 FYNNEI. The ends were cut back, 2 bases at V and 1 base at J, with 5 bases in the middle. The CDR3 length is 14 residues. CDR3 coding DNA: TGTGCCAGCAGTGAAACAAAGAACACCGGGGAGCTGTTTTTT. Its protein product is CASSETKNTGELFF.

This sequence joins TRBV10-2 and TRBJ1-2; TRBD1 might be the D (5 bases). In germline, CDR1 is WSHSY, CDR2 SAAADI. V was pared by 7 bases and J by 5 bases, with 17 bases between. This CDR3 comprises 14 residues. CDR3 bases: TGCGCCAGCAATCCCGGCAGGGAACGGTATGGCTACACCTTC. This sequence encodes CASNPGRERYGYTF.

The rearrangement links TRBV5-6 to TRBJ1-2; D may be TRBD1 (5 bases). Per the germline V gene, CDR1 is SGHDT and CDR2 is YYEEEE. The length of the CDR3 is 16 residues. V lost 0 bases to trimming and J lost 2 bases, with 14 bases between them. The CDR3 DNA reads as TGTGCCAGCAGCTTGGTTGGCGAGGGGATGAACTATGGCTACACCTTC. Translated, it gives CASSLVGEGMNYGYTF.

V usage is TRBV19 and J usage is TRBJ1-4, with 7 nucleotides matching TRBD1. The CDR3 has 14 amino acids. J was trimmed by 8 bases and V by 6 bases; bases with no gene match: 9. Germline-derived CDR1 and CDR2 are LNHDA and SQIVND (reference sequence). The DNA of the CDR3 is TGTGCCAGTAGAACTACAGGGGTAGGAGAAAAACTGTTTTTT. Its protein product is CASRTTGVGEKLFF.

The chain uses TRBV5-4 and TRBJ2-2; 15 nucleotides line up with TRBD2. V was pared by 4 bases and J by 5 bases, with 6 bases of the junction left unmatched. The CDR3 contains 17 residues. CDR1 SGHNT and CDR2 YYREEE come from the germline V gene (reference sequence). The CDR3 bases are TGTGCCAGCAGCATGGGACTAGCGGGGGGAGTGACCGGGGAGCTGTTTTTT. It encodes CASSMGLAGGVTGELFF.

CDR3 sequence: CASSVDRGNYGYTF. CDR3 DNA: TGTGCCAGCAGCGTCGACAGGGGCAACTATGGCTACACCTTC. The rearrangement joins TRBV9 to TRBJ1-2; 8 nucleotides match TRBD1. Germline V gene data show CDR1 as SGDLS and CDR2 as YYNGEE. The junction had 2 bases not matched to a gene; V was cut back by 2 bases and J by 2 bases. The length of the CDR3 is 14 residues.

The chain carries TRBV21-1 and TRBJ1-2. TRBV21-1 is classified as a pseudogene. The CDR3 covers 17 residues. The CDR3 spells CASSKGGRVEGNYGYTF. DNA for the CDR3: TGTGCCAGCAGCAAAGGGGGCAGGGTAGAGGGTAACTATGGCTACACCTTC.

The chain employs TRBV30 and TRBJ1-4; TRBD1 matches 8 bases. The junction had 2 bases not matched to a gene; V was cut back by 0 bases and J by 8 bases. The CDR3 totals 13 residues. The germline gives CDR1 GTSNPN, CDR2 SVGIG (reference sequence). The CDR3 sequence: CAWSVQGDEKLFF. For the CDR3, the DNA is TGTGCCTGGAGTGTACAGGGGGACGAAAAACTGTTTTTT.

This chain links TRBV27 with TRBJ2-7; 9 positions agree with TRBD2. CDR1 is MNHEY, CDR2 SMNVEV, per germline (reference sequence). The J segment lost 2 bases and the V segment lost 10 bases, leaving 12 bases of the junction unmatched. The CDR3 covers 15 residues. CDR3 nucleotides: TGTGCCACCTACCCGGGACTAGCCTATCCCTACGAGCAGTACTTC. Amino acid sequence: CATYPGLAYPYEQYF.

The chain couples TRBV5-1 to TRBJ1-6, with 7 bases that match TRBD1. Germline values: CDR1 SGHRS, CDR2 YFSETQ. V was clipped by 5 bases and J by 6 bases; unmatched bases: 5. This CDR3 comprises 14 residues. The CDR3 sequence: CASSPGGINSPLHF. The CDR3 coding sequence is TGCGCCAGCAGTCCAGGGGGAATTAATTCACCCCTCCACTTT.

This clone appeared a few times. The V and J genes are TRBV18 and TRBJ1-2; 12 bases fit TRBD1. The junction had 9 bases not matched to a gene; V was cut back by 3 bases and J by 4 bases. Germline V gene lookup returns CDR1 KGHSH and CDR2 LQKENI. This CDR3 is built from 17 residues. The CDR3 sequence is CASSPSTGTGGLYGYTF. The CDR3 nucleotides are TGTGCCAGCTCACCGAGCACCGGGACAGGGGGCCTCTATGGCTACACCTTC. Full variable domain (remainder filled in from reference TRBV18 and TRBJ1-2): NAGVMQNPRHLVRRRGQEARLRCSPMKGHSHVYWYRQLPEEGLKFMVYLQKENIIDESGMPKERFSAEFPKEGPSILRIQQVVRGDSAAYFCASSPSTGTGGLYGYTFGSGTRLTVV.

V and J are TRBV30 and TRBJ1-6; 7 bases line up with TRBD1. There are 14 residues in the CDR3. V lost 3 bases, J lost 7 bases, and 6 bases stayed unmatched. Per germline, CDR1 GTSNPN and CDR2 SVGIG (reference sequence). This CDR3 is CAWSFGQANSPLHF. The DNA for the CDR3 is TGTGCCTGGAGCTTCGGACAGGCAAATTCACCCCTCCACTTT.